This T cell receptor (beta chain) is drawn from a study of CD4 and CD8 cells across lung adenocarcinoma regions. Localized lung adenocarcinoma, a non-small cell lung cancer, affected the donors. TCRdb passed the PCR reads through MiXCR, listing each CDR3 protein once. Of approximately 7,000 distinct CDR3 sequences in the sample, over 40% were seen once. The source material was CD8+ T cells from the center of a lung tumor. The TCR was taken from a female donor with lung adenocarcinoma. The CD4 and CD8 labels of this study may be unreliable.

The CDR3 coding sequence is TGTGCCTGGACTCGAACAGGGTCGACTAGCACAGATACGCAGTATTTT. Translated, it gives CAWTRTGSTSTDTQYF. This sequence joins TRBV30 and TRBJ2-3, with D possibly TRBD1 on 6 matching bases. Germline assignment: CDR1 GTSNPN and CDR2 SVGIG (reference sequence). This CDR3 has 16 amino acids. Trimming pared 4 bases from V and 0 bases from J, leaving 17 bases between.